This TCR beta chain was recorded in a study of T cell repertoires in cytomegalovirus infection. Across the whole study: In public TCR beta signatures, there were indications of both CMV infection and matching HLA type.

In its sample, this clonotype was seen many times. Its antigen remains unknown. V gave up 0 bases and J gave up 3 bases, with 7 bases separating them. Germline V gene data show CDR1 as SGHVS and CDR2 as FNYEAQ. The CDR3 has 14 amino acids. TCRdb re-analysed the reads in MiXCR, keeping a single row per CDR3 protein. The sample consists of about 100,000 distinct CDR3 sequences, less than 25% of them appearing once. Study-wide findings and caveats: CMV-specific HLA-C-restricted TCR beta clonotypes dominated the ex vivo response. Summed frequency of public TCR beta families distinguished CMV carriers with the relevant HLA.

The V and J genes are TRBV7-6 and TRBJ2-3; D possibly uses TRBD1 or TRBD2 (5 bases each). The receptor was isolated from a human donor in good health (CMV status not recorded). Some clones in this sample may be carry-over from other donors' samples. The sequencing sample was made of CD8+ T cells from PBMCs. CDR3 residues: CASSLAGETDTQYF. The CDR3 DNA follows: TGTGCCAGCAGCTTAGCGGGGGAGACAGATACGCAGTATTTT.